These 17 T cell receptor beta chains were sequenced from one sample in a study of blood T cell repertoires in COVID-19. Repertoires were generated with immunoSEQ multiplex PCR, while TCRdb's copy carries only in-frame clones and drops some. The sample yields 150,000 to 200,000 clones, 70% to 90% seen once. The sample was peripheral blood. The receptors derive from a human donor with active or convalescent COVID-19. The donor label of this sample is uncertain.

The gene calls are TRBV5-4 and TRBJ2-7, with TRBD2 matching over 8 bases. CDR3 length: 16 residues. CDR1 is SGHNT and CDR2 is YYREEE in the germline V gene (reference sequence). J lost 0 bases, V lost 2 bases, and 7 bases had no gene match. CDR3: CASSFAISGASYEQYF. Written as DNA, the CDR3 is TGTGCCAGCAGCTTTGCTATTAGCGGGGCCTCCTACGAGCAGTACTTC.

The chain has TRBV6-5 and TRBJ1-1; D is possibly TRBD1 (6 bases). Germline V CDR1 and CDR2: MNHEY, SVGAGI. The CDR3 is 15 amino acids. V was trimmed by 2 bases and J by 5 bases, leaving 15 bases between them. The CDR3 protein is CASSYVNGGHTEAFF. In DNA, the CDR3 is TGTGCCAGCAGTTACGTCAACGGGGGGCATACTGAAGCTTTCTTT.

The chain employs TRBV4-1 and TRBJ2-1; 7 bases agree with TRBD1. Germline CDR1 and CDR2: MGHRA and YSYEKL. V shed 3 bases and J 3 bases; nucleotides not matched to a gene: 8. The CDR3 has 16 amino acids. The CDR3 sequence is CASSQPGTAFYNEQFF. The CDR3 DNA is TGCGCCAGCAGCCAGCCCGGGACAGCTTTCTACAATGAGCAGTTCTTC.

The chain couples TRBV7-9 to TRBJ1-2; D is possibly TRBD1 (6 bases). V lost 3 bases to trimming and J lost 5 bases, with 13 bases between them. Germline CDR1 SEHNR, CDR2 FQNEAQ (reference sequence). The CDR3 contains 14 residues. The CDR3 is CASSLPGVGYGYTF. The CDR3 region has the DNA TGTGCCAGCAGCTTGCCAGGGGTAGGATATGGCTACACCTTC.

The chain employs TRBV30 and TRBJ2-2; maybe TRBD2 (5 bases). Trimming removed 0 bases at V and 3 bases at J, with 14 bases between. The CDR3 contains 16 residues. Germline CDR1 reads GTSNPN; CDR2 reads SVGIG (reference sequence). This CDR3 reads CAWSVLASSHTGELFF. The CDR3 nucleotides are TGTGCCTGGAGTGTCCTGGCTAGCAGTCACACCGGGGAGCTGTTTTTT.

V and J are TRBV3-1 (or the pseudogene TRBV3-2) and TRBJ2-3; 14 bases match TRBD2. The CDR3 has 17 amino acids. V was clipped by 4 bases and J by 2 bases; unmatched bases: 5. CDR1 LGHDT and CDR2 YNNKEL come from the germline V gene (reference sequence). The CDR3 sequence: CASSLRLAGGYTDTQYF. DNA for the CDR3: TGTGCCAGCAGCCTGCGACTAGCGGGAGGGTACACAGATACGCAGTATTTT.

This rearrangement joins TRBV4-1 to TRBJ1-2, with D uncertain. Deletions cut 7 bases from V and 0 bases from J, with 15 bases between. The CDR3 extends over 15 amino acids. Germline CDR1 reads MGHRA; CDR2 reads YSYEKL. The DNA of the CDR3 is TGCGCCAGCACCGCGGCGGGTCGCTCTAACTATGGCTACACCTTC. Protein: CASTAAGRSNYGYTF.

This clone has just one count. This chain uses TRBV9 with TRBJ2-7; maybe TRBD2 (6 bases). V was trimmed by 0 bases and J by 0 bases, leaving 19 bases between them. The germline gives CDR1 SGDLS, CDR2 YYNGEE. CDR3 length: 18 residues. This CDR3 reads CASSVGDMAGSGSYEQYF. In nucleotides, the CDR3 is TGTGCCAGCAGCGTAGGAGACATGGCGGGGTCGGGCTCCTACGAGCAGTACTTC.

The rearrangement uses TRBV9 and TRBJ2-7; the D gene is possibly TRBD2 (6 bases). This CDR3 spans 16 amino acids. Per the germline V gene, CDR1 is SGDLS and CDR2 is YYNGEE. Trimming took off 3 bases at V and 4 bases at J, with 20 bases between the two ends. In DNA form, the CDR3 reads TGTGCCAGCAGCGGCCCCTTTTCGGTTAGCGGTTACGAGCAGTACTTC. The encoded protein is CASSGPFSVSGYEQYF.

This chain links TRBV9 with TRBJ1-2; TRBD1 matches at 9 bases. With 3 bases clipped from V and 4 bases from J, the junction kept 4 bases outside the gene matches. The length of the CDR3 is 14 residues. Per germline, CDR1 SGDLS and CDR2 YYNGEE. In nucleotides, the CDR3 is TGTGCCAGCAGCGCCACAGGGGGCGGCTATGGCTACACCTTC. This gives the protein CASSATGGGYGYTF.

The J gene is TRBJ2-6, the V gene TRBV7-2; D gene ambiguous. Trimming pared 8 bases from V and 0 bases from J, leaving 8 bases between. From germline, CDR1 is SGHTA and CDR2 FQGNSA. The CDR3 consists of 14 residues. CDR3 loop: CASELSSGANVLTF. Here the CDR3 DNA reads TGTGCCAGCGAGCTTAGCTCTGGGGCCAACGTCCTGACTTTC.

This chain connects TRBV12-3 or TRBV12-4 to TRBJ2-7; D may be TRBD1 (6 bases). There are 13 residues in the CDR3. Between the trimmed V and J ends, which lost 6 bases and 6 bases, there was a span of 15 bases. This CDR3 reads CASSHTGRLEQYF. The CDR3 nucleotides read TGTGCCAGCAGCCACACAGGGCGGCTCGAGCAGTACTTC.

The sample holds a few counts of this clone. The chain employs TRBV10-1 and TRBJ2-7; D is undetermined. This CDR3 has 15 residues. Germline V lookup: CDR1 WNHNN, CDR2 SYGVQD (reference sequence). V lost 3 bases to trimming and J lost 1 base, with 13 bases between them. This CDR3 reads CASSESGTSSYEQYF. CDR3 DNA sequence: TGCGCCAGCAGTGAATCGGGTACTTCGTCCTACGAGCAGTACTTC.

This clone was seen a few times. J is TRBJ1-6 and V is TRBV6-5; the D is unclear. This CDR3 has 15 residues. V was shortened by 3 bases and J by 0 bases, with 6 bases between the two germline ends. Germline V gene sequence: CDR1 MNHEY, CDR2 SVGAGI. In DNA, the CDR3 is TGTGCCAGCAGTTATTCCAGCTCCTATAATTCACCCCTCCACTTT. Protein: CASSYSSSYNSPLHF.

This clone was seen a handful of times. This chain connects TRBV27 to TRBJ2-3; D ambiguous. CDR3 size: 14 residues. The germline V gene has CDR1 MNHEY and CDR2 SMNVEV (reference sequence). The V and J ends lost 8 bases and 0 bases respectively, with 12 bases between them. CDR3 coding DNA: TGTGCCAGCTCACATAACCCTAGCACAGATACGCAGTATTTT. This translates into CASSHNPSTDTQYF.

The rearrangement uses TRBV29-1 and TRBJ2-7, with 11 nucleotides matching TRBD2. Trimming at V came to 3 bases and at J to 4 bases, leaving 5 bases not matched to a gene. The CDR3 has 14 residues. CDR1 is SQVTM and CDR2 is ANQGSEA in the germline V gene. CDR3 nucleotides: TGCAGCGTTGACAGGCTAGCGGGGGGATACGAGCAGTACTTC. Protein sequence: CSVDRLAGGYEQYF.

V gene TRBV24-1 combines with J gene TRBJ2-3; 14 positions agree with TRBD2. The CDR3 sequence is 18 residues long. Trimming removed 4 bases from V and 2 bases from J; junction bases left unmatched: 7. The germline V gene encodes CDR1 KGHDR and CDR2 SFDVKD. Here the CDR3 reads CATSDFGTSGGFTDTQYF. In DNA form, the CDR3 reads TGTGCCACCAGTGACTTCGGGACTAGCGGGGGCTTCACAGATACGCAGTATTTT.